This T cell receptor (beta chain) was recovered during a study of blood T cell repertoires in COVID-19. About the research overall: Samples came from the United States, Italy and Spain, spanning acute and convalescent COVID-19. The cDNA or gDNA used as material had been derived from T cells, B-cell-depleted T cells, or PBMCs.

Concerning this clone itself: Other DNA sequences within the sample encode an identical CDR3.

Clones were sequenced by immunoSEQ multiplex PCR, and TCRdb holds only the in-frame ones, with some missing. The sample consists of 100,000 to 150,000 clones, over 70% of them appearing once. Germline CDR1 and CDR2: SEHNR and FQNEAQ (reference sequence). The CDR3 runs 14 residues. V lost 3 bases and J lost 2; bases outside the gene matches: 3. Sequences were obtained from peripheral blood. V gene TRBV7-9 combines with J gene TRBJ1-2, with 7 positions matching TRBD1. The source is a man aged 70-80 years with acute or convalescent COVID-19. The CDR3: CASSLGQNNYGYTF. In DNA, the CDR3 is TGTGCCAGCAGCTTGGGACAGAACAACTATGGCTACACCTTC.